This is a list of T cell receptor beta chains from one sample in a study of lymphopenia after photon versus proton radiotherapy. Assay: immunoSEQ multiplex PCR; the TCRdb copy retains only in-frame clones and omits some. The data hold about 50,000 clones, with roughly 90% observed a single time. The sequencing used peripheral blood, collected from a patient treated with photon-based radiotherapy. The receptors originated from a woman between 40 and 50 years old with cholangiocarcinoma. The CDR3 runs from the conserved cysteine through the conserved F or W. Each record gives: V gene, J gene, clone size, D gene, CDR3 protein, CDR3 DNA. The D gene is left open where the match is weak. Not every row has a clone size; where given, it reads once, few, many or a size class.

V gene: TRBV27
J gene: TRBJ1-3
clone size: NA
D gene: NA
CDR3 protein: CASRPGFSGNTIYF
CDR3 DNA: TGTGCCAGCAGGCCAGGGTTCTCTGGAAACACCATATATTTT

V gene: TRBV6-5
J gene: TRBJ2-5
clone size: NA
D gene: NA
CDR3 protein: CASNLGGQEETQYF
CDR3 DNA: TGTGCCAGCAATTTGGGGGGGCAGGAAGAGACCCAGTACTTC

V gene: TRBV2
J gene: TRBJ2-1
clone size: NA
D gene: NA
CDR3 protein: CASSEWGVSYNEQFF
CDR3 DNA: TGTGCCAGCAGTGAGTGGGGGGTAAGCTACAATGAGCAGTTCTTC

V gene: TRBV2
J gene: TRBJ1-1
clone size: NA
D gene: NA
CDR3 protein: CASRALLIDTEAFF
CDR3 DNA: TGTGCCAGCAGGGCTCTTCTCATTGACACTGAAGCTTTCTTT

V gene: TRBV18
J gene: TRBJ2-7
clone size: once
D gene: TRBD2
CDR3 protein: CASSTGTRPNEQYF
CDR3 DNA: TGTGCCAGCTCAACTGGGACTAGACCCAACGAGCAGTACTTC

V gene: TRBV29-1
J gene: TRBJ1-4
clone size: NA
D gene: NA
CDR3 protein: CSVAMGAGEKLFF
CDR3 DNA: TGCAGCGTTGCGATGGGAGCGGGTGAAAAACTGTTTTTT

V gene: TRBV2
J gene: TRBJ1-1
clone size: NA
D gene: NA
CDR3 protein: CASRSPGPEAFF
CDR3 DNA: TGTGCCAGCAGATCTCCAGGACCTGAAGCTTTCTTT

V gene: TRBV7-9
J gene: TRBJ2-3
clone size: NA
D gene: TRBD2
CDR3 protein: CASSLAAGGTDTQYF
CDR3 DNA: TGTGCCAGCAGCTTAGCAGCGGGAGGGACAGATACGCAGTATTTT

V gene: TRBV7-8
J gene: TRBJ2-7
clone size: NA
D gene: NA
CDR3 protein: CASSPRTAYEQYF
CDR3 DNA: TGTGCCAGCAGCCCGCGGACAGCCTACGAGCAGTACTTC

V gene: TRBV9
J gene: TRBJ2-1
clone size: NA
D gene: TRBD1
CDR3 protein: CASSVGVRTGLNEQFF
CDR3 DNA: TGTGCCAGCAGCGTAGGGGTAAGGACAGGGCTCAATGAGCAGTTCTTC

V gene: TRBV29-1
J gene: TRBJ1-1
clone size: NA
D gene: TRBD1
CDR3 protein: CSVGGRGVSMNTEAFF
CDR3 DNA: TGCAGCGTTGGCGGCAGGGGGGTCTCCATGAACACTGAAGCTTTCTTT

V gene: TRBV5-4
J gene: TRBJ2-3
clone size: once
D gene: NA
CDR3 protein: CASSLVTDTQYF
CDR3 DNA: TGTGCCAGCAGCTTGGTTACAGATACGCAGTATTTT

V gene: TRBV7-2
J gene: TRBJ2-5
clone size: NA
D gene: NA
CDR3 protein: CASSLDDGSETQYF
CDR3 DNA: TGTGCCAGCAGCTTAGACGACGGGTCGGAGACCCAGTACTTC

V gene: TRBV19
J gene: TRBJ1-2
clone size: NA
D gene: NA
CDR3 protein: CASSIRDGYTF
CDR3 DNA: TGTGCCAGTAGTATTCGGGACGGCTACACCTTC

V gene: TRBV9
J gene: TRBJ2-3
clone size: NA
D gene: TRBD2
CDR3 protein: CASSASGGGGADTQYF
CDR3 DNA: TGTGCCAGCAGCGCCTCTGGGGGCGGGGGGGCCGATACGCAGTATTTT

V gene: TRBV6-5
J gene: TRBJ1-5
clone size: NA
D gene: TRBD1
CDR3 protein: CASSTGQAQQPQHF
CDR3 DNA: TGTGCCAGCAGTACGGGACAGGCGCAACAGCCCCAGCATTTT

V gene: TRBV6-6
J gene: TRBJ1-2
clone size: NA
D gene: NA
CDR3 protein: CASSYDTANYGYTF
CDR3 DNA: TGTGCCAGCAGTTATGATACCGCGAACTATGGCTACACCTTC

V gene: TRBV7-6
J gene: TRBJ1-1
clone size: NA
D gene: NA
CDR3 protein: CASSPLLAEAFF
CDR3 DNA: TGTGCCAGCAGCCCGCTGCTGGCTGAAGCTTTCTTT

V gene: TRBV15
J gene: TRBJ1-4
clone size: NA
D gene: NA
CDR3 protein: CATKQRGSSGNEKLFF
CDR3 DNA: TGTGCCACCAAACAGCGGGGATCGTCCGGTAATGAAAAACTGTTTTTT

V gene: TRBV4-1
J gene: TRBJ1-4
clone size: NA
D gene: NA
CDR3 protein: CASSQGQVGEKLFF
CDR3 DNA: TGCGCCAGCAGCCAAGGACAGGTCGGTGAAAAACTGTTTTTT

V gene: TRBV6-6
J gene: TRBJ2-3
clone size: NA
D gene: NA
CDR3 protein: CASNLLGTDTQYF
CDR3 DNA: TGTGCCAGCAATCTACTAGGCACAGATACGCAGTATTTT

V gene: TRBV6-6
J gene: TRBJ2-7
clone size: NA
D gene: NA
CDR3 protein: CASSFSQARPSYEQYF
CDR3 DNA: TGTGCCAGCAGTTTTAGCCAGGCTAGGCCATCCTACGAGCAGTACTTC

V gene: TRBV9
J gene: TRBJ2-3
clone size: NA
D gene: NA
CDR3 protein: CASSVVGTDTQYF
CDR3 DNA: TGTGCCAGCAGCGTAGTCGGCACAGATACGCAGTATTTT

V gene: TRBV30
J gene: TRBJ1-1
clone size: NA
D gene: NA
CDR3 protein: CAWSQIFFQGEAFF
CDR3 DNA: TGTGCCTGGAGTCAAATCTTTTTCCAGGGTGAAGCTTTCTTT

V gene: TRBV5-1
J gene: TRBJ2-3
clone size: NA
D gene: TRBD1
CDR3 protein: CASSPGQGGTDTQYF
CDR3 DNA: TGCGCCAGCAGCCCTGGACAGGGTGGCACAGATACGCAGTATTTT

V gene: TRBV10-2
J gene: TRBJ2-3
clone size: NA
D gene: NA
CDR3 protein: CASSEKYEADTQYF
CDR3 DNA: TGCGCCAGCAGTGAGAAGTATGAGGCAGATACGCAGTATTTT

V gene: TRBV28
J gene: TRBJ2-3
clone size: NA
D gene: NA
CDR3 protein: CASSSLGSEGDTQYF
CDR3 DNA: TGTGCCAGCAGTTCCCTTGGATCAGAAGGAGATACGCAGTATTTT

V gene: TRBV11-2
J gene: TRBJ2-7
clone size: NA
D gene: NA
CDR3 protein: CASSARLSYEQYF
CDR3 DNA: TGTGCCAGCAGCGCGCGGTTATCCTACGAGCAGTACTTC

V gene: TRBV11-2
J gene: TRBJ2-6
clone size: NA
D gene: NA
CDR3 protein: CASSLASGANVLTF
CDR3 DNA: TGTGCCAGCAGCTTAGCATCCGGGGCCAACGTCCTGACTTTC

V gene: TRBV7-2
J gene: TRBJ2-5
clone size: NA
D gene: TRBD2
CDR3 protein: CASSFRGASGANQETQYF
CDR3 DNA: TGTGCCAGCAGCTTCAGGGGGGCTAGCGGGGCCAACCAAGAGACCCAGTACTTC

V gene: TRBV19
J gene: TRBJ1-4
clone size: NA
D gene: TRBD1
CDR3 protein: CASSATGTGGEKLFF
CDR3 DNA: TGTGCCAGTAGTGCTACCGGGACAGGGGGGGAAAAACTGTTTTTT